These 29 T cell receptor beta chains were all obtained from the same sample, sequenced in a study of blood T cell repertoires in COVID-19 (dated by TCRdb to about 2020). The protocol used for the library was the immunoSEQ multiplex PCR assay. The table was pulled from immuneACCESS by TCRdb, which kept in-frame rearrangements only. Such tables lose some clones; where checked, under half of the loss comes from unresolved V genes, and the rest has no known cause. The table for this sample lists some 410,000 clones; 88% of them were counted only once. Around 0.95% of the sample rests with the top ten. Sequencing was carried out using PBMCs or T cells enriched from blood (not recorded which). The receptors originated from a woman aged 25 to 45 with acute COVID-19.

The chain couples TRBV28 to TRBJ1-3; a possible D gene is TRBD1 (5 bases). CDR1 and CDR2 from the germline V gene are MDHEN and SYDVKM. Trimming cost V 7 bases and J 6 bases, with 13 bases left between them. This CDR3 comprises 13 residues. CDR3 bases: TGTGCCAGCATGGAGGGGAGGGTAAACACCATATATTTT. Its translation: CASMEGRVNTIYF.

The sample holds one count of this clone. This chain links TRBV3-1 (or the pseudogene TRBV3-2) with TRBJ1-4, with 10 bases aligning to TRBD1. Germline-derived CDR1 and CDR2 are LGHDT and YNNKEL (reference sequence). This CDR3 comprises 18 residues. V lost 1 base and J lost 0; bases outside the gene matches: 5. CDR3 in amino acids: CASSQGRTGGSTNEKLFF. The DNA of the CDR3 is TGTGCCAGCAGCCAAGGACGGACAGGGGGGTCAACTAATGAAAAACTGTTTTTT.

The chain employs TRBV3-1 (or the pseudogene TRBV3-2) and TRBJ1-5, with a tentative D call TRBD1 (6 bases). The CDR3 is made up of 12 amino acids. The V and J ends lost 4 bases and 11 bases respectively, with 12 bases between them. The germline V gene has CDR1 LGHDT and CDR2 YNNKEL (reference sequence). This CDR3 is CASSLRKGAQHF. The CDR3 nucleotides are TGTGCCAGCAGCCTTCGAAAGGGGGCCCAGCATTTT.

This clone was counted a few times. The rearrangement links TRBV7-9 to TRBJ2-3, with D maybe TRBD1 (5 bases). The CDR3 totals 14 residues. Germline CDR1 SEHNR, CDR2 FQNEAQ (reference sequence). V gave up 4 bases and J gave up 2 bases, with 10 bases separating them. CDR3 nucleotides: TGTGCCAGCAGCTCAAAGACAGACACAGATACGCAGTATTTT. Protein sequence: CASSSKTDTDTQYF. Based on the CDR3 plus reference TRBV7-9 and TRBJ2-3, the full variable domain is DTGVSQNPRHKITKRGQNVTFRCDPISEHNRLYWYRQTLGQGPEFLTYFQNEAQLEKSRLLSDRFSAERPKGSFSTLEIQRTEQGDSAMYLCASSSKTDTDTQYFGPGTRLTVL.

This chain links TRBV3-1 (or the pseudogene TRBV3-2) with TRBJ1-2; D possibly corresponds to TRBD1 (6 bases). V lost 0 bases, J lost 4 bases, and 15 bases lay in between. The CDR3 runs to 16 residues. Per the germline V gene, CDR1 is LGHDT and CDR2 is YNNKEL (reference sequence). CDR3 bases: TGTGCCAGCAGCCAAGATGATACTACAGGGATCTATGGCTACACCTTC. Encoded protein: CASSQDDTTGIYGYTF.

This sequence joins TRBV3-1 (or the pseudogene TRBV3-2) and TRBJ2-7, with 7 bases matching TRBD1. CDR3 length: 16 residues. Germline V gene lookup returns CDR1 LGHDT and CDR2 YNNKEL (reference sequence). The V gene end was trimmed by 3 bases and the J gene end by 5 bases; junction bases not matched to a gene: 13. The CDR3 here is CASSHYRGLGSHEQYF. The CDR3 coding sequence is TGTGCCAGCAGCCACTACAGGGGATTAGGGAGCCACGAGCAGTACTTC.

This chain connects TRBV6-2 or TRBV6-3 to TRBJ1-5; D possibly corresponds to TRBD1 (5 bases). Germline-derived CDR1 and CDR2 are MNHEY and SVGEGT. V was cut by 2 bases and J by 1 base, with 12 bases left in between. The CDR3 covers 16 residues. The CDR3 DNA sequence: TGTGCCAGCAGTTACCCCCAGGGTAACAGCAATCAGCCCCAGCATTTT. Its protein is CASSYPQGNSNQPQHF.

This clone was counted a few times. J is TRBJ2-5 and V is TRBV7-2; weak D call: TRBD1 (6 bases). This CDR3 comprises 14 residues. The V end was cut by 5 bases, the J end by 5 bases, with 15 bases between. From germline, CDR1 is SGHTA and CDR2 FQGNSA. The CDR3 DNA is TGTGCCAGCAGCCCGCAGTGGGGGCGGGAGACCCAGTACTTC. Protein: CASSPQWGRETQYF.

The rearrangement uses TRBV27 and TRBJ1-1; D unclear. Germline values: CDR1 MNHEY, CDR2 SMNVEV (reference sequence). This CDR3 has 13 amino acids. V lost 3 bases and J lost 1, with 6 bases in between. The CDR3 loop reads CASSFNQNTEAFF. In nucleotides, the CDR3 is TGTGCCAGCAGTTTCAATCAGAACACTGAAGCTTTCTTT.

The chain is built from TRBV9 and TRBJ1-5; D is possibly TRBD1 (6 bases). V shed 3 bases and J shed 6 bases, with 16 bases lying between them. This CDR3 comprises 15 residues. The germline gives CDR1 SGDLS, CDR2 YYNGEE. In DNA, the CDR3 is TGTGCCAGCAGCGCCCTCGGACAGTTCGGTCAGCCCCAGCATTTT. It specifies CASSALGQFGQPQHF.

The chain carries TRBV7-3 and TRBJ1-6; D gene unclear. This CDR3 region has 14 residues. The V gene's germline CDR1 is SGHTA and CDR2 FQGTGA. V was shortened by 5 bases and J by 7 bases, with 12 bases between the two germline ends. The CDR3 region is CASSLVGYNSPLHF. The CDR3 bases are TGTGCCAGCAGCCTCGTCGGTTACAATTCACCCCTCCACTTT.

This chain uses TRBV9 with TRBJ1-6; 12 bases are a match to TRBD1. CDR3 length equals 14 residues. Germline V CDR1 and CDR2: SGDLS, YYNGEE. Trimming removed 7 bases from V and 9 bases from J; junction bases left unmatched: 5. CDR3 coding DNA: TGTGCCAGCCGGGGGGACAGGGGGCCTTCACCCCTCCACTTT. It encodes CASRGDRGPSPLHF.

The V and J genes are TRBV21-1 and TRBJ1-6. TRBV21-1 has pseudogene status. The CDR3 is 13 residues long. In DNA, the CDR3 is TGTGCCAGCAGCAAAACCACCGGGTCACCCCTCCACTTT. It is translated as CASSKTTGSPLHF.

This clone appeared a single time. The junction shows a germline mismatch at one end, possibly a read error. V is TRBV29-1 and J is TRBJ2-5, with TRBD2 as a possible D gene (6 bases). The germline V gene encodes CDR1 SQVTM and CDR2 ANQGSEA. The CDR3 has 13 residues. CDR3 region: CSVEGRGKETQYF. The CDR3 nucleotides are TGCAGCGTCGAAGGACGGGGGAAAGAGACCCAGTACTTC.

Here the CDR3 DNA reads TGTGCCACCAGTGATTACGGGACAGGGGAAAACAATGAGCAGTTCTTC. The encoded protein is CATSDYGTGENNEQFF. This chain links TRBV24-1 with TRBJ2-1, with 10 bases identical to TRBD1. CDR3 length equals 16 residues. In germline, CDR1 is KGHDR, CDR2 SFDVKD. The junction had 5 bases not matched to a gene; V was cut back by 2 bases and J by 5 bases.

CDR3 sequence: CASGNDRAFKNTEAFF. The CDR3 DNA is TGTGCCAGCGGAAACGACAGGGCTTTTAAGAACACTGAAGCTTTCTTT. The V call is TRBV21-1, the J call TRBJ1-1; TRBD1 was called by the table and not checked on the DNA. TRBV21-1 is a pseudogene segment. The CDR3 runs to 16 residues.

The chain links TRBV7-6 to TRBJ1-4, with D hard to call. The CDR3 is 14 residues long. Trimming took 5 bases from V and 8 from J, leaving 15 bases between them. The germline V gene has CDR1 SGHVS and CDR2 FNYEAQ. The CDR3 nucleotides are TGTGCCAGCAGCGTGCGGTCCGCGGGCGAAAAACTGTTTTTT. Protein sequence: CASSVRSAGEKLFF.

The chain employs TRBV27 and TRBJ1-5, with 8 bases aligning to TRBD1. Germline CDR1 and CDR2: MNHEY and SMNVEV (reference sequence). V lost 0 bases, J lost 7 bases, and 5 bases stayed unmatched. There are 15 residues in the CDR3. DNA of the CDR3: TGTGCCAGCAGTTTATCGTGGACAGGGTTCCAGCCCCAGCATTTT. It is translated as CASSLSWTGFQPQHF.

V is TRBV4-2 and J is TRBJ1-2; TRBD1 might be the D (5 bases). The CDR3 contains 13 residues. Per germline, CDR1 LGHNA and CDR2 YNFKEQ. V lost 7 bases and J 7 bases, leaving 16 bases between the germline ends. In nucleotides, the CDR3 is TGTGCCAGCACCCCAGGGAGGCTGACTGGCTACACCTTC. Encoded protein: CASTPGRLTGYTF.

The genes are TRBV6-5 and TRBJ1-1; TRBD1 matches at 7 bases. The CDR3 has 13 amino acids. Germline CDR1 is MNHEY and CDR2 is SVGAGI. Trimming at V came to 10 bases and at J to 8 bases, leaving 13 bases not matched to a gene. DNA for the CDR3: TGTGCCACCAAAGGACAGGCGGGGACGGAAGCTTTCTTT. Translation: CATKGQAGTEAFF.

The chain employs TRBV28 and TRBJ2-7; weak D call: TRBD2 (5 bases). V lost 3 bases, J lost 2 bases, and 11 bases lay in between. CDR1 MDHEN and CDR2 SYDVKM come from the germline V gene. CDR3 size: 14 residues. Here the CDR3 reads CASSFPGEAYEQYF. As DNA, the CDR3 is TGTGCCAGCAGTTTTCCCGGGGAAGCCTACGAGCAGTACTTC.

This clone was detected a few times. J is TRBJ1-2 and V is TRBV3-1 (or the pseudogene TRBV3-2); a possible D gene is TRBD1 (5 bases). The CDR3 runs to 11 residues. Trimming took 6 bases from V and 8 from J, leaving 10 bases between them. Per germline, CDR1 LGHDT and CDR2 YNNKEL (reference sequence). CDR3 nucleotide sequence: TGTGCCAGCAGTCCAGGGAACGGCTACACCTTC. Translating gives CASSPGNGYTF.

V usage is TRBV5-6 and J usage is TRBJ1-6; TRBD1 matches 8 bases. V gave up 4 bases and J gave up 7 bases; unmatched junction bases: 7. This CDR3 contains 15 residues. The germline CDR1 and CDR2 sequences are SGHDT and YYEEEE. The CDR3 DNA follows: TGTGCCAGCAGCACTCGGACAGGGACGAATTCACCCCTCCACTTT. It codes for CASSTRTGTNSPLHF. Supplemented by reference TRBV5-6 and TRBJ1-6, the full variable domain reads DAGVTQSPTHLIKTRGQQVTLRCSPKSGHDTVSWYQQALGQGPQFIFQYYEEEERQRGNFPDRFSGHQFPNYSSELNVNALLLGDSALYLCASSTRTGTNSPLHFGNGTRLTVT.

This chain links TRBV25-1 with TRBJ2-1, with 10 positions matching TRBD1. The CDR3 is made up of 16 amino acids. CDR1 and CDR2 from the germline V gene are MGHDK and SYGVNS. V gave up 3 bases and J gave up 5 bases; unmatched junction bases: 7. The CDR3 reads CASSDDGQGVNNEQFF. The CDR3 DNA follows: TGTGCCAGCAGTGATGACGGACAGGGGGTAAACAATGAGCAGTTCTTC.

The chain is built from TRBV27 and TRBJ1-6; D unresolved. V was trimmed by 3 bases and J by 5 bases, leaving 11 bases between them. The CDR3 has 15 amino acids. CDR1 and CDR2 (germline): MNHEY, SMNVEV (reference sequence). The CDR3 DNA reads TGTGCCAGCAGTTTTTCGGGAAGGAATAATTCACCCCTCCACTTT. Translated, it gives CASSFSGRNNSPLHF.

This clone was seen a handful of times. A read error may account for a junction end that differs from germline. The chain is built from TRBV7-3 and TRBJ1-3, with a tentative D call TRBD1 (5 bases). Germline V lookup: CDR1 SGHTA, CDR2 FQGTGA. This CDR3 contains 8 residues. The CDR3 DNA sequence: TGTGCCTGCAGGCAGGGCAAATTT. Residues: CACRQGKF.

The chain has TRBV19 and TRBJ1-1; tentative D call: TRBD1 (5 bases). Germline CDR1 reads LNHDA; CDR2 reads SQIVND (reference sequence). The V end lost 7 bases, the J end lost 6 bases, and 18 bases lay between the germline ends. The CDR3 totals 14 residues. CDR3 residues: CASIAGYAKPEAFF. In DNA, the CDR3 is TGTGCCAGTATTGCAGGGTATGCGAAACCTGAAGCTTTCTTT.

This clone was found once. The V gene is TRBV7-9, the J gene TRBJ2-7; 7 nucleotides match TRBD2. Germline V lookup: CDR1 SEHNR, CDR2 FQNEAQ (reference sequence). The V gene end was trimmed by 6 bases and the J gene end by 1 base; junction bases not matched to a gene: 6. The CDR3 consists of 14 residues. The CDR3 here is CASRTGGPSYEQYF. The DNA for the CDR3 is TGTGCCAGCAGGACGGGGGGTCCGTCCTACGAGCAGTACTTC.

V is TRBV7-2 and J is TRBJ2-2; 7 nucleotides align to TRBD1. This CDR3 spans 15 amino acids. Germline loops: CDR1 SGHTA, CDR2 FQGNSA. V was pared by 6 bases and J by 3 bases, with 7 bases of the junction left unmatched. CDR3 DNA sequence: TGTGCCAGCAGGGATGCAGGGGGTTACACCGGGGAGCTGTTTTTT. This gives the protein CASRDAGGYTGELFF.